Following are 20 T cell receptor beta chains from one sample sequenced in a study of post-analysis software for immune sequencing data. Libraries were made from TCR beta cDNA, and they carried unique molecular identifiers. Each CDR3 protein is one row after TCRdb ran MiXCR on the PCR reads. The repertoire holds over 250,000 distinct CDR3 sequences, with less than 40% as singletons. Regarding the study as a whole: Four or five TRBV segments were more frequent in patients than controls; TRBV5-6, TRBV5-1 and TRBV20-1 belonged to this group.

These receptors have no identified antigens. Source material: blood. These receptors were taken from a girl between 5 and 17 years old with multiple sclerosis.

DNA of the CDR3: TGTGCCAGCAGTCAACCAAACACCATATATTTT. Amino acid sequence: CASSQPNTIYF. The gene calls are TRBV12-3 or TRBV12-4 and TRBJ1-3; D call uncertain. V lost 5 bases and J 6 bases, leaving 5 bases between the germline ends. The CDR3 loop spans 11 amino acids.

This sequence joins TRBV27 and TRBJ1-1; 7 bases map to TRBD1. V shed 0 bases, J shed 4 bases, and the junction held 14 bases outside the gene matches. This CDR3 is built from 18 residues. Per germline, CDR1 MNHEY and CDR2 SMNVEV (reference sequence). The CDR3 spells CASSLSGRFQAGGTEAFF. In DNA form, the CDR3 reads TGTGCCAGCAGTTTATCAGGTCGGTTCCAGGCAGGGGGCACTGAAGCTTTCTTT.

The DNA for the CDR3 is TGTGCCAGCAGCACAGGGGTTGGCACTGAAGCTTTCTTT. Translating gives CASSTGVGTEAFF. The chain couples TRBV2 to TRBJ1-1; 7 bases match TRBD1. V trimming: 6 bases; J trimming: 4 bases; junction bases outside the gene matches: 5. Looked up from germline, CDR1 is SNHLY and CDR2 is FYNNEI. The CDR3 is 13 amino acids.

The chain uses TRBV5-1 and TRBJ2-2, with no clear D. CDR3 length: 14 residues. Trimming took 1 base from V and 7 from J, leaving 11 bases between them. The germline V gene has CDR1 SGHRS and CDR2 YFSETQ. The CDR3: CASSLLREVGELFF. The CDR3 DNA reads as TGCGCCAGCAGCTTGTTGCGTGAGGTCGGGGAGCTGTTTTTT.

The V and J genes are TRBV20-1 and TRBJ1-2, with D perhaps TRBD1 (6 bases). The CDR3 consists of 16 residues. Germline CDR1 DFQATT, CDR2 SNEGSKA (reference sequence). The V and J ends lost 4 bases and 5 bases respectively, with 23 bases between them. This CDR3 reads CSAIDPLQGVGYGYTF. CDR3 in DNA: TGCAGTGCTATCGACCCCTTACAGGGCGTCGGGTATGGCTACACCTTC.

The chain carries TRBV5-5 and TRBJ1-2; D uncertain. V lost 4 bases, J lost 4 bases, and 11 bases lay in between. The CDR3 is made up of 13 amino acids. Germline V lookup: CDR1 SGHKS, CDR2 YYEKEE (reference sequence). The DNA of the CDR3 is TGTGCCAGCAGCGAGACATCCGGCTATGGCTACACCTTC. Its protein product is CASSETSGYGYTF.

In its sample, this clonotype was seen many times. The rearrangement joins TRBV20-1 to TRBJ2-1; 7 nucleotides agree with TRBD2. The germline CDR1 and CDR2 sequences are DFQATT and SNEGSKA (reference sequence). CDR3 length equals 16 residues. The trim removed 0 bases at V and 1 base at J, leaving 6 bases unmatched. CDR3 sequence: CSARDAGGSSYNEQFF. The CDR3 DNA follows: TGCAGTGCTAGAGATGCAGGCGGGAGTTCCTACAATGAGCAGTTCTTC.

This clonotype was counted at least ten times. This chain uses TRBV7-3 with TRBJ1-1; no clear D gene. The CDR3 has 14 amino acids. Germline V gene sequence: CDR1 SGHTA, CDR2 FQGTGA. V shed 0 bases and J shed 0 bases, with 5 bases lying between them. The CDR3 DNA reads TGTGCCAGCAGCTTAACTTTGATGAACACTGAAGCTTTCTTT. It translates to CASSLTLMNTEAFF.

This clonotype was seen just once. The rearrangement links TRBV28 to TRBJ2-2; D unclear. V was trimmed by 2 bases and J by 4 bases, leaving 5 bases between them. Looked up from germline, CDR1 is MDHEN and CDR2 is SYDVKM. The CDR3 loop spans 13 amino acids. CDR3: CASSLGFTGELFF. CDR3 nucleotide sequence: TGTGCCAGCAGTTTAGGGTTCACCGGGGAGCTGTTTTTT.

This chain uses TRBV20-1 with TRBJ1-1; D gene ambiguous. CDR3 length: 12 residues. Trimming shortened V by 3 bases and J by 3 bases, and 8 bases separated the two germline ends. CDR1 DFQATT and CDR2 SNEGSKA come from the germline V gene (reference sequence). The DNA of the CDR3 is TGCAGTGCTAGGCCGGGTCACACTGAAGCTTTCTTT. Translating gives CSARPGHTEAFF.

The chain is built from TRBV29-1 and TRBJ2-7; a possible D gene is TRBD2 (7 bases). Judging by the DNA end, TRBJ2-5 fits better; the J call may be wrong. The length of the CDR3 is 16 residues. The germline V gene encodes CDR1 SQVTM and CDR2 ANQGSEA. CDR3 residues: CSVDLHGGRRAKTQYF. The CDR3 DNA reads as TGCAGCGTTGATCTCCACGGGGGGCGTCGTGCAAAGACCCAGTACTTC.

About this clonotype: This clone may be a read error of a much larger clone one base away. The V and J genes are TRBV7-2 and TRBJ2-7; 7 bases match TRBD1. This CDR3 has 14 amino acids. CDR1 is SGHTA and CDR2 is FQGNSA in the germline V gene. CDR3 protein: CASSLGTGTYERYF. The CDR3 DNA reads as TGTGCCAGCAGCTTAGGGACAGGTACCTACGAGCGGTACTTC.

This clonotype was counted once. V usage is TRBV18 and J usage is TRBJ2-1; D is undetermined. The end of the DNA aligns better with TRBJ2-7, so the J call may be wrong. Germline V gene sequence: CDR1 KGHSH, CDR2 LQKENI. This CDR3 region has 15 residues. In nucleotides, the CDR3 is TGTGCCAGCTCACCATCCCAGTACGCCTACAATGAGCAGTACTTC. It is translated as CASSPSQYAYNEQYF.

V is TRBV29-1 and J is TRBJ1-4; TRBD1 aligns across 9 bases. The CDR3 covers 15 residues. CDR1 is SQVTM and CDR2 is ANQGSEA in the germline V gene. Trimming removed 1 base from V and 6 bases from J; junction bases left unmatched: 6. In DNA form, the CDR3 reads TGCAGCGTTGAAGGGGACAGGGCCGGCGATGAAAAACTGTTTTTT. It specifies CSVEGDRAGDEKLFF.

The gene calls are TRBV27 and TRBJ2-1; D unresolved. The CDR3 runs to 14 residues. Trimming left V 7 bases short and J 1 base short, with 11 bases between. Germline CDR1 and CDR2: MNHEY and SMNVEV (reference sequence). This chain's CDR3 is CASNFLGSYNEQFF. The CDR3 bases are TGTGCCAGCAACTTTCTGGGGTCCTACAATGAGCAGTTCTTC.

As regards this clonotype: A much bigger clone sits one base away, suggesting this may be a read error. CDR3 DNA: TGTGCCAGCAGCTTAACGGGACTCAAACAGGGCGGGTACAATGAGCAGTACTTC. It yields the protein CASSLTGLKQGGYNEQYF. The V call is TRBV7-3, the J call TRBJ2-1; D assignment may be TRBD1 or TRBD2 (6 bases each). The J call may be faulty, since TRBJ2-7 better matches the DNA end. Looked up from germline, CDR1 is SGHTA and CDR2 is FQGTGA. The CDR3 is made up of 18 amino acids.

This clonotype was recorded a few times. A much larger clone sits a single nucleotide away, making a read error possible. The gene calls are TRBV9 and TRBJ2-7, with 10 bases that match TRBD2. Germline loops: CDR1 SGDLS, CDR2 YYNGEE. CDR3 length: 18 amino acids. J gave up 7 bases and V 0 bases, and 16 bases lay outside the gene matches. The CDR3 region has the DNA TGTGCCAGCAGCGTAGGGCTAGCGGGAGAGGGGACCTACAATGAGCAGTACTTC. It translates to CASSVGLAGEGTYNEQYF.

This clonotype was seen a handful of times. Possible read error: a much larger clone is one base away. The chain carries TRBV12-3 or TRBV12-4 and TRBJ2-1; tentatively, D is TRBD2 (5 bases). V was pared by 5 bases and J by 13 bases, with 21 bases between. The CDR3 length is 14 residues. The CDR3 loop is CASSPRSWGETQFF. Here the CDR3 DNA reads TGTGCCAGCAGTCCACGGTCCTGGGGAGAGACCCAGTTCTTC.

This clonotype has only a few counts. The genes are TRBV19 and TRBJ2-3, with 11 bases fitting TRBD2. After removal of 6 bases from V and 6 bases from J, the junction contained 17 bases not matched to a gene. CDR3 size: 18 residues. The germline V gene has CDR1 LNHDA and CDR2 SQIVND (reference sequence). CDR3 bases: TGTGCCAGTAGGGGTAAAGGGACTAGCGGCCGCAGGGTGGATACGCAGTATTTT. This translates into CASRGKGTSGRRVDTQYF.

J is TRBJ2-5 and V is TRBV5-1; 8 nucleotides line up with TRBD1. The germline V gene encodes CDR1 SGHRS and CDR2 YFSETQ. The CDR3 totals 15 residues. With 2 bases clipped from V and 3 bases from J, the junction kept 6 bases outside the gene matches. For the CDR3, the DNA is TGCGCCAGCAGCTTCCCGGGACAGGTCGAAGAGACCCAGTACTTC. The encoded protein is CASSFPGQVEETQYF.